The 16 T cell receptor beta chains below come from one sample, sequenced in a study of blood T cell repertoires in COVID-19. TCRdb keeps only in-frame clones here, not all; method: immunoSEQ multiplex PCR. The sample lists 200,000 to 250,000 clones; 80% to 90% were seen once. The sequencing input was peripheral blood. These TCRs come from a man older than 75 with acute or convalescent COVID-19.

The chain is built from TRBV3-1 (or the pseudogene TRBV3-2) and TRBJ2-1; 11 bases are shared with TRBD2. Trimming at V came to 4 bases and at J to 4 bases, leaving 3 bases not matched to a gene. Germline loops: CDR1 LGHDT, CDR2 YNNKEL (reference sequence). The CDR3 extends over 15 amino acids. In DNA form, the CDR3 reads TGTGCCAGCAGCCGACTAGCGGGGCAATACAATGAGCAGTTCTTC. Protein: CASSRLAGQYNEQFF.

This CDR3 is CASSPKTSDQETQYF. For the CDR3, the DNA is TGTGCCAGCAGCCCCAAAACTAGCGACCAAGAGACCCAGTACTTC. The V and J genes are TRBV11-1 and TRBJ2-5, with 7 bases aligning to TRBD2. After removal of 5 bases from V and 0 bases from J, the junction contained 6 bases not matched to a gene. CDR3 length: 15 residues. The germline V gene encodes CDR1 SGHAT and CDR2 FQDESV (reference sequence). The variable domain in full, with the rest retrieved from reference TRBV11-1 and TRBJ2-5, is EAEVAQSPRYKITEKSQAVAFWCDPISGHATLYWYRQILGQGPELLVQFQDESVVDDSQLPKDRFSAERLKGVDSTLKIQPAELGDSAMYLCASSPKTSDQETQYFGPGTRLLVL.

This clone was counted a few times. This rearrangement joins TRBV6-6 to TRBJ2-7, with TRBD1 as a possible D gene (6 bases). The V and J ends lost 0 bases and 2 bases respectively, with 8 bases between them. CDR3 length: 14 residues. Looked up from germline, CDR1 is MNHNY and CDR2 is SVGAGI (reference sequence). The CDR3 sequence: CASSYSPGAYEQYF. CDR3 DNA: TGTGCCAGCAGTTACTCTCCAGGGGCCTACGAGCAGTACTTC.

The chain carries TRBV18 and TRBJ2-3; the match to TRBD2 covers 11 bases. Germline CDR1 KGHSH, CDR2 LQKENI. There are 20 residues in the CDR3. V trimming: 3 bases; J trimming: 5 bases; junction bases outside the gene matches: 19. The CDR3 protein is CASSPYLVLTGTSGEDTQYF. The CDR3 nucleotides are TGTGCCAGCTCACCCTATCTCGTCCTTACCGGGACTAGCGGAGAAGATACGCAGTATTTT.

The chain carries TRBV30 and TRBJ2-7; TRBD2 matches 16 bases. Germline-derived CDR1 and CDR2 are GTSNPN and SVGIG (reference sequence). The length of the CDR3 is 17 residues. J gave up 2 bases and V 0 bases, and 4 bases lay outside the gene matches. Here the CDR3 DNA reads TGTGCCTGGAGTGTCGGGGGACTAGCGGGAGGGGCCTACGAGCAGTACTTC. This codes for CAWSVGGLAGGAYEQYF.

J is TRBJ1-3 and V is TRBV9; D perhaps matches TRBD1 (5 bases). This CDR3 is 15 amino acids long. Trimming stripped 3 bases from V and 4 bases from J, with 14 bases between. Germline V lookup: CDR1 SGDLS, CDR2 YYNGEE. The CDR3 region is CASSAGDYSGNTIYF. In nucleotides, the CDR3 is TGTGCCAGCAGCGCGGGGGACTACTCCGGAAACACCATATATTTT.

The J gene is TRBJ2-5, the V gene TRBV25-1; 8 bases line up with TRBD2. CDR1 is MGHDK, CDR2 SYGVNS, per germline. The CDR3 contains 14 residues. Losses at the gene ends were 4 bases for V and 3 bases for J; bases not matched to a gene: 4. CDR3 sequence (DNA): TGTGCCAGCAGTGTTAAGCGGGAGAAAGAGACCCAGTACTTC. Translation: CASSVKREKETQYF.

This clone was detected a few times. This chain uses TRBV7-9 with TRBJ1-4; no reliable D call. The V end lost 2 bases, the J end lost 1 base, and 11 bases lay between the germline ends. The germline CDR1 and CDR2 sequences are SEHNR and FQNEAQ (reference sequence). The CDR3 runs 16 residues. The DNA of the CDR3 is TGTGCCAGCAGCTTACTTGCGGGGAGAACTAATGAAAAACTGTTTTTT. Translation: CASSLLAGRTNEKLFF.

The V gene is TRBV6-2 or TRBV6-3, the J gene TRBJ2-1, with 11 bases identical to TRBD2. Trimming at V came to 4 bases and at J to 3 bases, leaving 2 bases not matched to a gene. The germline CDR1 and CDR2 sequences are MNHEY and SVGEGT. This CDR3 comprises 15 residues. CDR3 sequence: CASSLLAGVYNEQFF. The CDR3 nucleotides read TGTGCCAGCAGTTTACTAGCGGGAGTCTACAATGAGCAGTTCTTC.

The chain employs TRBV18 and TRBJ2-2; 9 bases fit TRBD2. CDR3 length: 17 residues. Trimming took 3 bases from V and 6 from J; bases not matched to a gene: 11. Per the germline V gene, CDR1 is KGHSH and CDR2 is LQKENI. The CDR3 DNA sequence: TGTGCCAGCTCACCGTACGTAGCGGGAGATGCCTCCGGGGAGCTGTTTTTT. It codes for CASSPYVAGDASGELFF.

The chain links TRBV5-6 to TRBJ2-5; D not resolved. The CDR3 is 12 residues long. Germline V gene sequence: CDR1 SGHDT, CDR2 YYEEEE. V was clipped by 1 base and J by 3 bases, with 4 bases between them. The chain's CDR3 is CASSLREETQYF. CDR3 bases: TGTGCCAGCAGCTTGCGGGAAGAGACCCAGTACTTC.

This clone is a singleton in its sample. CDR3 sequence reads: CASRAGDRLTYEQYF. CDR3 nucleotides: TGTGCCAGCAGAGCTGGCGACAGACTTACCTACGAGCAGTACTTC. The V call is TRBV7-8, the J call TRBJ2-7, with a weak D call TRBD1 (5 bases). V lost 6 bases and J 2 bases, leaving 17 bases between the germline ends. Looked up from germline, CDR1 is SGHVS and CDR2 is FQNEAQ. The CDR3 contains 15 residues.

The J gene is TRBJ2-1, the V gene TRBV7-9, with TRBD1 identical over 7 bases. CDR1 SEHNR and CDR2 FQNEAQ come from the germline V gene (reference sequence). The J segment lost 4 bases and the V segment lost 4 bases, leaving 7 bases of the junction unmatched. The CDR3 is 15 amino acids. The CDR3 is CASSYRGHTYNEQFF. The DNA of the CDR3 is TGTGCCAGCAGCTACAGGGGCCATACTTACAATGAGCAGTTCTTC.

The chain recombines TRBV5-4 with TRBJ2-2; D unresolved. V was pared by 1 base and J by 1 base, with 8 bases between. CDR1 is SGHNT and CDR2 is YYREEE in the germline V gene (reference sequence). The length of the CDR3 is 15 residues. In DNA, the CDR3 is TGTGCCAGCAGCTTGTCCGGTTTGAACACCGGGGAGCTGTTTTTT. Its translation is CASSLSGLNTGELFF.

This chain connects TRBV24-1 to TRBJ2-1; D is perhaps TRBD1 (5 bases). The V end lost 7 bases, the J end lost 4 bases, and 10 bases lay between the germline ends. CDR1 is KGHDR and CDR2 is SFDVKD in the germline V gene. The CDR3 length is 13 residues. The CDR3 loop reads CATRDMRYNEQFF. The CDR3 coding sequence is TGTGCCACCAGGGACATGAGGTACAATGAGCAGTTCTTC.

The chain has TRBV10-2 and TRBJ2-3; a possible D gene is TRBD2 (5 bases). CDR1 WSHSY and CDR2 SAAADI come from the germline V gene. Deletions cut 0 bases from V and 0 bases from J, with 10 bases between. The CDR3 consists of 16 residues. CDR3 in DNA: TGCGCCAGCAGTGAGTCGCGGGCCCTTAGCACAGATACGCAGTATTTT. Translation: CASSESRALSTDTQYF.